This is a list of T cell receptor beta chains from one sample in a study of OX40 agonist ivuxolimab in advanced cancers. Clones were sequenced by immunoSEQ multiplex PCR, and TCRdb holds only the in-frame ones, with some missing. Altogether some 82,000 clones are present, about 93% being singletons, with the ten largest covering 11%. Sequences were derived from CD4+ or CD8+ T cells sorted from blood, sampled in a trial of the OX40 agonist ivuxolimab. The receptors derive from an adult with an advanced solid tumor such as melanoma, head and neck, liver or kidney cancer. Both conserved end residues are part of each CDR3. A D gene is named only where the DNA matches it firmly. A row's size may be missing; if present it is once, few, many or a size class.

D gene | J gene | clone size | V gene | CDR3 protein | CDR3 DNA
TRBD2 | TRBJ2-5 | - | TRBV30 | CAWSVAGTSTETQYF | TGTGCCTGGAGTGTAGCTGGGACTAGCACGGAGACCCAGTACTTC
- | TRBJ2-3 | - | TRBV4-1 | CASSQGRGTDTQYF | TGCGCCAGCAGCCAAGGCCGGGGGACAGATACGCAGTATTTT
TRBD2 | TRBJ2-7 | - | TRBV18 | CASSPGTSGSSYEQYF | TGTGCCAGCTCACCAGGGACTAGCGGGAGTTCCTACGAGCAGTACTTC
- | TRBJ2-7 | - | TRBV5-5 | CASSFGGYEQYF | TGTGCCAGCAGCTTTGGGGGGTACGAGCAGTACTTC
- | TRBJ2-7 | once | TRBV5-1 | CASSLVQGGGYEQYF | TGCGCCAGCAGCTTGGTTCAGGGAGGAGGGTACGAGCAGTACTTC
- | TRBJ1-2 | - | TRBV2 | CASSDFRWGRLQGYTF | TGTGCCAGCAGTGATTTTAGGTGGGGCCGACTTCAAGGCTACACCTTC
- | TRBJ2-7 | - | TRBV21-1 | CASSKEGRTNYEQYF | TGTGCCAGCAGCAAAGAGGGCAGGACGAACTACGAGCAGTACTTC
- | TRBJ1-3 | once | TRBV4-2 | CASSQDPRSSGNTIYF | TGTGCCAGCAGCCAAGATCCCCGCAGCTCTGGAAACACCATATATTTT
- | TRBJ2-6 | - | TRBV9 | CASSLLGSFSGANVLTF | TGTGCCAGCAGCCTTTTAGGCAGCTTCTCTGGGGCCAACGTCCTGACTTTC
- | TRBJ1-3 | - | TRBV4-3 | CASSPVGRNTIYF | TGCGCCAGCAGCCCCGTAGGACGAAACACCATATATTTT
- | TRBJ2-7 | - | TRBV5-5 | CASSPGTSSTYEQYF | TGTGCCAGCAGCCCAGGGACCTCAAGTACCTACGAGCAGTACTTC
TRBD2 | TRBJ2-3 | - | TRBV4-3 | CASSQTETGTSGRAQYF | TGCGCCAGCAGCCAGACGGAAACCGGGACTAGCGGGAGGGCGCAGTATTTT
- | TRBJ1-5 | - | TRBV4-1 | CASSQGSASQPQHF | TGCGCCAGCAGCCAAGGCAGTGCCTCCCAGCCCCAGCATTTT
- | TRBJ2-2 | - | TRBV7-9 | CATSNGGGPGELFF | TGTGCCACCTCGAACGGGGGTGGGCCCGGGGAGCTGTTTTTT
TRBD2 | TRBJ2-1 | - | TRBV27 | CASSSGTSGRESEQFF | TGTGCCAGCAGTTCGGGGACTAGCGGGAGAGAAAGTGAGCAGTTCTTC
- | TRBJ1-5 | - | TRBV5-1 | CASRLATNRAGKNQPQHF | TGCGCCAGCAGGCTTGCAACCAACCGGGCCGGAAAGAATCAGCCCCAGCATTTT
- | TRBJ1-2 | - | TRBV29-1 | CSIFGSAYGYTF | TGCAGCATTTTCGGGTCCGCCTATGGCTACACCTTC
- | TRBJ2-1 | - | TRBV7-8 | CASSLVEGVWNEQFF | TGTGCCAGCAGCTTGGTTGAAGGAGTTTGGAATGAGCAGTTCTTC
- | TRBJ1-1 | few | TRBV29-1 | CSVYGMNTEAFF | TGCAGCGTTTATGGGATGAACACTGAAGCTTTCTTT
- | TRBJ2-7 | few | TRBV7-2 | CASSLGTSEQYF | TGTGCCAGCAGCTTAGGAACGAGCGAGCAGTACTTC
- | TRBJ1-5 | - | TRBV28 | CASSSPSNQPQHF | TGTGCCAGCAGTTCCCCTTCCAATCAGCCCCAGCATTTT
- | TRBJ1-1 | - | TRBV9 | CASSFEGQTNTEAFF | TGTGCCAGCAGCTTCGAAGGACAGACGAACACTGAAGCTTTCTTT
- | TRBJ1-3 | - | TRBV6-5 | CASFGGNTIYF | TGTGCCAGTTTTGGCGGAAACACCATATATTTT
- | TRBJ1-5 | once | TRBV14 | CASSPDWNQPQHF | TGTGCCAGCAGCCCAGACTGGAATCAGCCCCAGCATTTT
- | TRBJ2-1 | - | TRBV28 | CASSFTLRARHEQFF | TGTGCCAGCAGTTTCACCCTCCGGGCGCGGCATGAGCAGTTCTTC
TRBD2 | TRBJ2-7 | - | TRBV27 | CASSLLAGSYEQYF | TGTGCCAGCAGTTTGCTAGCGGGATCCTACGAGCAGTACTTC
- | TRBJ1-4 | few | TRBV6-6 | CASSNRDNFLFF | TGTGCCAGCAGTAACCGGGACAACTTTCTGTTTTTT
- | TRBJ2-3 | - | TRBV7-9 | CASSFGTDTQYF | TGTGCCAGCAGCTTTGGCACAGATACGCAGTATTTT
- | TRBJ2-3 | - | TRBV30 | CAWSEVADTQYF | TGTGCCTGGTCGGAGGTGGCAGATACGCAGTATTTT
- | TRBJ2-7 | few | TRBV21-1 | CASSKVRDGRSMRTYEQYF | TGTGCCAGCAGCAAGGTAAGGGACGGGAGGTCCATGAGAACCTACGAGCAGTACTTC
- | TRBJ1-1 | - | TRBV29-1 | CSVRTLESEAFF | TGCAGCGTGAGGACTCTGGAGAGTGAAGCTTTCTTT
TRBD2 | TRBJ2-7 | - | TRBV13 | CASSLLAGGLLYF | TGTGCCAGCAGCTTATTAGCGGGAGGGTTATTGTACTTC
TRBD1 | TRBJ1-2 | few | TRBV5-1 | CASSSLSSTGGGYGYTF | TGCGCCAGCAGCTCTCTTTCCTCAACAGGGGGCGGCTATGGCTACACCTTC
TRBD1 | TRBJ2-7 | - | TRBV30 | CAWRGQGVEQYF | TGTGCCTGGAGAGGACAGGGGGTCGAGCAGTACTTC
TRBD1 | TRBJ1-5 | - | TRBV7-2 | CASSLVRTGGGYQPQHF | TGTGCCAGCAGCTTAGTTCGAACAGGGGGAGGATATCAGCCCCAGCATTTT
TRBD2 | TRBJ2-3 | - | TRBV7-2 | CASSLVHGRVAGAHTQYF | TGTGCCAGCAGCTTAGTTCATGGGCGGGTAGCGGGAGCTCATACGCAGTATTTT
TRBD1 | TRBJ1-1 | - | TRBV14 | CASSSGTGTVEAFF | TGTGCCAGCAGCTCCGGGACAGGGACTGTTGAAGCTTTCTTT
- | TRBJ2-7 | - | TRBV21-1 | CAPEGLAGANEQYF | TGTGCCCCCGAGGGACTAGCGGGCGCCAACGAGCAGTACTTC
- | TRBJ2-4 | - | TRBV6-5 | CASSYWVGDIQYF | TGTGCCAGCAGTTACTGGGTCGGTGACATTCAGTACTTC
TRBD1 | TRBJ2-7 | - | TRBV9 | CASSVASGGGYEQYF | TGTGCCAGCAGCGTAGCTTCAGGGGGCGGCTACGAGCAGTACTTC
TRBD2 | TRBJ2-7 | - | TRBV27 | CASSLGTSAYEQYF | TGTGCCAGCAGTTTGGGGACTAGCGCGTACGAGCAGTACTTC
TRBD1 | TRBJ1-2 | - | TRBV9 | CASSVGTGRYGYTF | TGTGCCAGCAGCGTGGGGACAGGGCGGTATGGCTACACCTTC
- | TRBJ1-1 | - | TRBV7-9 | CASSLGGDGGTEAFF | TGTGCCAGCAGCTTAGGAGGAGACGGGGGCACTGAAGCTTTCTTT
TRBD1 | TRBJ2-1 | once | TRBV12-5 | CASGVGTGVVDEQFF | TGTGCTAGTGGTGTAGGGACAGGTGTTGTCGATGAGCAGTTCTTC
- | TRBJ2-3 | - | TRBV28 | CASSLFRGGGFTQYF | TGTGCCAGCAGTTTATTCAGGGGGGGCGGTTTTACGCAGTATTTT
- | TRBJ2-3 | - | TRBV27 | CASSFRASTDTQYF | TGTGCCAGCAGTTTCAGGGCTAGCACAGATACGCAGTATTTT
- | TRBJ2-2 | - | TRBV19 | CASSPSGELFF | TGTGCCAGTAGTCCTTCCGGGGAGCTGTTTTTT
- | TRBJ2-1 | - | TRBV10-2 | CASSGAASSYNEQFF | TGCGCCAGCAGTGGCGCAGCGAGCTCCTACAATGAGCAGTTCTTC
- | TRBJ2-2 | - | TRBV9 | CASSQNTGELFF | TGTGCCAGCAGCCAAAACACCGGGGAGCTGTTTTTT
- | TRBJ2-1 | - | TRBV27 | CASSFGDYNEQFF | TGTGCCAGCAGTTTCGGGGACTACAATGAGCAGTTCTTC
- | TRBJ1-2 | - | TRBV9 | CASSPGLTPLDYGYTF | TGTGCCAGCAGCCCGGGCCTAACACCTCTTGACTATGGCTACACCTTC
TRBD2 | TRBJ2-7 | - | TRBV10-3 | CAISESVREGYEQYF | TGTGCCATCAGTGAGTCGGTTCGGGAGGGCTACGAGCAGTACTTC
TRBD1 | TRBJ2-7 | - | TRBV25-1 | CASSETGYEQYF | TGTGCCAGCAGTGAGACAGGGTACGAGCAGTACTTC
- | TRBJ2-3 | - | TRBV4-3 | CASSQVGPSTDTQYF | TGCGCCAGCAGCCAAGTAGGGCCAAGCACAGATACGCAGTATTTT
TRBD2 | TRBJ2-3 | - | TRBV7-9 | CASSSSGRLTDTQYF | TGTGCCAGCAGCTCTAGCGGGAGGCTTACAGATACGCAGTATTTT